A single sample gave rise to the 24 T cell receptor beta chains below, sequenced in a study of shared clonotypes between healthy human individuals. Sequenced by immunoSEQ multiplex PCR; TCRdb stores in-frame clones only, minus some. The sample lists 650,000 to 700,000 clones, 90% occurring once. Sequenced input: memory CD8+ T cells from PBMCs. The subset is: CD45RO+ cells pooled with CCR7-negative TemRA cells. The receptors derive from a man aged 18 to 30 in good health. Some clones in this sample may be carry-over from other donors' samples.

This sequence joins TRBV25-1 and TRBJ1-2; possibly TRBD1 for D (6 bases). The germline V and J ends were trimmed by 3 bases and 3 bases, with 11 bases remaining between them. The CDR3 covers 14 residues. The V gene's germline CDR1 is MGHDK and CDR2 SYGVNS. The CDR3 bases are TGTGCCAGCAGTGACAAAACAGGGTACTATGGCTACACCTTC. Protein: CASSDKTGYYGYTF.

The count of this clone is one. CDR3 DNA sequence: TGTGCCAGCAGCTTGGTCCTTTCGAACACTGAAGCTTTCTTT. Protein sequence: CASSLVLSNTEAFF. This chain joins TRBV5-4 and TRBJ1-1; D unclear. V was shortened by 0 bases and J by 1 base, with 7 bases between the two germline ends. The CDR3 is 14 residues long. Germline lookup yields CDR1 SGHNT and CDR2 YYREEE (reference sequence).

V is TRBV28 and J is TRBJ1-2; D is undetermined. Germline CDR1 reads MDHEN; CDR2 reads SYDVKM. The CDR3 loop spans 16 amino acids. The ends were cut back, 2 bases at V and 5 bases at J, with 18 bases in the middle. The CDR3 here is CASSLGLQLLRYGYTF. CDR3 coding DNA: TGTGCCAGCAGTTTAGGCTTACAGTTGTTAAGATATGGCTACACCTTC.

This clone was recorded only once. The chain employs TRBV6-6 and TRBJ1-1; possibly TRBD1 for D (6 bases). Germline loops: CDR1 MNHNY, CDR2 SVGAGI (reference sequence). V was cut by 6 bases and J by 5 bases, with 10 bases left in between. The CDR3 is 12 amino acids. As DNA, the CDR3 is TGTGCCAGCAGCACAGGGAGGACTGAAGCTTTCTTT. Amino acid sequence: CASSTGRTEAFF.

The chain couples TRBV6-1 to TRBJ2-7; 11 nucleotides line up with TRBD2. Per germline, CDR1 MNHNS and CDR2 SASEGT. CDR3 length: 11 amino acids. Written as DNA, the CDR3 is TGTCCACTAGCGGGAGACGGCGAGCAGTACTTC. Residues: CPLAGDGEQYF.

On this clone itself: The junction does not match germline at one end; this may be a read error. CDR3 in DNA: TGCCCCGGGACAGGGATTACAGAGCAGTACTTC. Its translation: CPGTGITEQYF. The chain is built from TRBV19 and TRBJ2-7; 9 nucleotides align to TRBD1. Germline CDR1 is LNHDA and CDR2 is SQIVND (reference sequence). The CDR3 has 11 amino acids.

The J gene is TRBJ2-3, the V gene TRBV4-3; D ambiguous. The ends were cut back, 0 bases at V and 0 bases at J, with 13 bases in the middle. The germline gives CDR1 LGHNA, CDR2 YSLEER. The CDR3 consists of 17 residues. The CDR3 protein is CASSQEWVRASTDTQYF. As DNA, the CDR3 is TGCGCCAGCAGCCAAGAGTGGGTCCGCGCTAGCACAGATACGCAGTATTTT.

The rearrangement joins TRBV29-1 to TRBJ2-1; TRBD2 agrees at 14 bases. CDR3 size: 16 residues. V lost 6 bases, J lost 3 bases, and 7 bases stayed unmatched. Germline V gene sequence: CDR1 SQVTM, CDR2 ANQGSEA. CDR3 bases: TGCAGCGTCCGGGGGACTAGCGGGAGACGCTACAATGAGCAGTTCTTC. Translating gives CSVRGTSGRRYNEQFF.

V and J are TRBV30 and TRBJ1-5, with 7 bases lining up with TRBD1. The CDR3 sequence is 14 residues long. V shed 2 bases, J shed 4 bases, and the junction held 5 bases outside the gene matches. Per germline, CDR1 GTSNPN and CDR2 SVGIG (reference sequence). The CDR3 sequence is CAWSSARGNQPQHF. The CDR3 region has the DNA TGTGCCTGGAGTTCGGCCAGGGGGAATCAGCCCCAGCATTTT.

A single count supports this clone. V and J are TRBV15 and TRBJ2-5; 12 bases match TRBD2. This CDR3 spans 15 amino acids. With 5 bases clipped from V and 1 base from J, the junction kept 2 bases outside the gene matches. Germline V gene lookup returns CDR1 LNHNV and CDR2 YYDKDF (reference sequence). In nucleotides, the CDR3 is TGTGCCACCAGCGGGGGACTAGCGGGCCAAGAGACCCAGTACTTC. It specifies CATSGGLAGQETQYF.

The V call is TRBV27, the J call TRBJ1-5, with a tentative D call TRBD1 (5 bases). V was cut by 5 bases and J by 5 bases, with 16 bases left in between. CDR1 MNHEY and CDR2 SMNVEV come from the germline V gene (reference sequence). This CDR3 spans 15 amino acids. DNA of the CDR3: TGTGCCAGCAGTGCCCGGGCCGGCAGGGATCAGCCCCAGCATTTT. Its protein product is CASSARAGRDQPQHF.

The chain employs TRBV27 and TRBJ2-1; no firm D call. CDR1 is MNHEY, CDR2 SMNVEV, per germline (reference sequence). V lost 11 bases to trimming and J lost 7 bases, with 15 bases between them. The CDR3 sequence is 12 residues long. CDR3: CAVGGAPNEQFF. DNA for the CDR3: TGTGCCGTCGGCGGCGCCCCAAATGAGCAGTTCTTC.

There are a few counts of this clone. The gene calls are TRBV7-9 and TRBJ1-1; the D gene is possibly TRBD1 (6 bases). V was shortened by 7 bases and J by 8 bases, with 14 bases between the two germline ends. The CDR3 totals 12 residues. Germline V lookup: CDR1 SEHNR, CDR2 FQNEAQ (reference sequence). The CDR3 DNA reads as TGTGCCAGCACCCCACAGGGAGACGAAGCTTTCTTT. Encoded protein: CASTPQGDEAFF. Complete variable domain (other parts from reference TRBV7-9 and TRBJ1-1): DTGVSQNPRHKITKRGQNVTFRCDPISEHNRLYWYRQTLGQGPEFLTYFQNEAQLEKSRLLSDRFSAERPKGSFSTLEIQRTEQGDSAMYLCASTPQGDEAFFGQGTRLTVV.

V gene TRBV27 combines with J gene TRBJ2-7; 16 bases match TRBD2. The CDR3 extends over 18 amino acids. Germline V gene sequence: CDR1 MNHEY, CDR2 SMNVEV (reference sequence). V trimming: 3 bases; J trimming: 1 base; junction bases outside the gene matches: 6. CDR3 protein: CASSFRGTSGRGSYEQYF. For the CDR3, the DNA is TGTGCCAGCAGTTTCCGTGGGACTAGCGGGAGGGGTTCCTACGAGCAGTACTTC.

The rearrangement joins TRBV6-5 to TRBJ2-1, with 8 bases fitting TRBD1. V lost 7 bases, J lost 3 bases, and 8 bases stayed unmatched. Per germline, CDR1 MNHEY and CDR2 SVGAGI. The CDR3 length is 15 residues. The CDR3 region is CASTADRGSYNEQFF. CDR3 DNA sequence: TGTGCCAGCACCGCTGACAGGGGAAGCTACAATGAGCAGTTCTTC.

This chain links TRBV27 with TRBJ2-5; D is possibly TRBD1 (5 bases). The CDR3 covers 14 residues. Trimming removed 7 bases at V and 1 base at J, with 13 bases between. CDR1 MNHEY and CDR2 SMNVEV come from the germline V gene (reference sequence). The DNA of the CDR3 is TGTGCCAGCATGCGTACAGGCTTCCAAGAGACCCAGTACTTC. This gives the protein CASMRTGFQETQYF.

The table lists this clone with a count of one. The chain carries TRBV9 and TRBJ1-3, with D uncertain. Germline values: CDR1 SGDLS, CDR2 YYNGEE. V gave up 5 bases and J gave up 0 bases, with 6 bases separating them. CDR3 length equals 13 residues. CDR3 residues: CASSPDSGNTIYF. In nucleotides, the CDR3 is TGTGCCAGCAGTCCTGACTCTGGAAACACCATATATTTT.

The chain links TRBV7-3 to TRBJ2-3; 14 bases map to TRBD2. The CDR3 covers 18 residues. With V trimmed by 3 bases and J by 0 bases, 5 bases remained unmatched. The germline CDR1 and CDR2 sequences are SGHTA and FQGTGA. For the CDR3, the DNA is TGTGCCAGCAGCTTTGGGACTAGCGGGAGCCTGAGCACAGATACGCAGTATTTT. Its protein product is CASSFGTSGSLSTDTQYF.

The chain is built from TRBV6-5 and TRBJ2-7, with D tentatively TRBD1 (6 bases). V gave up 2 bases and J gave up 2 bases, with 10 bases separating them. Germline CDR1 and CDR2: MNHEY and SVGAGI. The CDR3 contains 14 residues. Here the CDR3 reads CASSYTRTAYEQYF. The CDR3 nucleotides read TGTGCCAGCAGTTACACACGGACAGCCTACGAGCAGTACTTC.

This chain links TRBV11-3 with TRBJ2-1; D might be TRBD2 (5 bases). The V gene lost 5 bases and the J gene lost 7 bases, with 21 bases spanning the gap. Germline CDR1 reads SGHNT; CDR2 reads YENEEA. The CDR3 has 16 amino acids. CDR3 region: CASSQHPPGSRNEQFF. The CDR3 DNA reads TGTGCCAGCAGCCAACATCCCCCGGGGTCGAGGAATGAGCAGTTCTTC. Variable domain in full (rest from reference TRBV11-3 and TRBJ2-1): EAGVVQSPRYKIIEKKQPVAFWCNPISGHNTLYWYLQNLGQGPELLIRYENEEAVDDSQLPKDRFSAERLKGVDSTLKIQPAELGDSAVYLCASSQHPPGSRNEQFFGPGTRLTVL.

This chain joins TRBV11-2 and TRBJ2-2; 9 positions match TRBD1. V lost 5 bases to trimming and J lost 6 bases; unmatched junction nucleotides: 10. This CDR3 comprises 16 residues. Looked up from germline, CDR1 is SGHAT and CDR2 is FQNNGV. The CDR3 loop reads CASSTGGQGPPGELFF. For the CDR3, the DNA is TGTGCCAGCAGCACGGGCGGACAGGGGCCCCCCGGGGAGCTGTTTTTT.

J is TRBJ2-3 and V is TRBV4-2; TRBD2 agrees at 12 bases. V trimming: 4 bases; J trimming: 4 bases; junction bases outside the gene matches: 3. CDR1 and CDR2 from the germline V gene are LGHNA and YNFKEQ. The CDR3 has 15 amino acids. In DNA form, the CDR3 reads TGTGCCAGCAGCCCGACTAGCGGGAGCCCAGATACGCAGTATTTT. It codes for CASSPTSGSPDTQYF.

V is TRBV6-6 and J is TRBJ2-7, with D maybe TRBD1 (6 bases). Germline V gene data show CDR1 as MNHNY and CDR2 as SVGAGI (reference sequence). The germline V and J ends were trimmed by 0 bases and 5 bases, with 11 bases remaining between them. There are 14 residues in the CDR3. CDR3 coding DNA: TGTGCCAGCAGTTACTCACAGGGTAGGAACGAGCAGTACTTC. This codes for CASSYSQGRNEQYF.

CDR3 nucleotide sequence: TGTGCCAGCAGCGCCTACAACAGGGAACAAGAGACCCAGTACTTC. Its protein is CASSAYNREQETQYF. The V gene is TRBV9, the J gene TRBJ2-5, with D possibly matching TRBD1 (6 bases). The CDR3 runs to 15 residues. With 3 bases removed from V and 2 bases from J, the gap between germline ends came to 14 bases. Germline CDR1 reads SGDLS; CDR2 reads YYNGEE. Complete variable domain (other parts from reference TRBV9 and TRBJ2-5): DSGVTQTPKHLITATGQRVTLRCSPRSGDLSVYWYQQSLDQGLQFLIQYYNGEERAKGNILERFSAQQFPDLHSELNLSSLELGDSALYFCASSAYNREQETQYFGPGTRLLVL.